This entry features one T cell receptor (beta chain) sequence. These data are taken from a study of CD8+ T cells in alopecia areata. After isolation, RNA underwent reverse transcription to generate cDNA as the sequencing template. Sequencing used immunoSEQ multiplex PCR; TCRdb keeps in-frame clones, though not all of them. This sample yields roughly 150,000 clones, of which roughly 62% are seen a single time; around 6% belongs to the top ten. This TCR derives from a human donor with alopecia areata. The input for sequencing was CD4+ T cells sorted from blood, taken at week 0.

The CDR3 DNA reads TGTGCCTGGAGTGGCATGGCAGGGAGGGCTGAAGCTTTCTTT. Its translation is CAWSGMAGRAEAFF. This chain uses TRBV30 with TRBJ1-1; D is possibly TRBD1 (5 bases). Deletions cut 1 base from V and 6 bases from J, with 15 bases between. The CDR3 is made up of 14 amino acids. The germline gives CDR1 GTSNPN, CDR2 SVGIG (reference sequence).